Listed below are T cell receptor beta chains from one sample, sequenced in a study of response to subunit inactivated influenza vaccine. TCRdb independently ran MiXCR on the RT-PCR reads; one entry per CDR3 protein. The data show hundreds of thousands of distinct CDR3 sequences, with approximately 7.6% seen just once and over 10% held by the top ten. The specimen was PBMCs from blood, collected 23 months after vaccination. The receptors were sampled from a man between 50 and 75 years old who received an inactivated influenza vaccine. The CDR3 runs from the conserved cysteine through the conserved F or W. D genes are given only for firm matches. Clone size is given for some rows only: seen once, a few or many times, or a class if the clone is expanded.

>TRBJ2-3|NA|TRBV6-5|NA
CASSWVLIGADKQYF
TGTGCCAGCAGTTGGGTCCTGATCGGCGCAGATAAGCAGTATTTT
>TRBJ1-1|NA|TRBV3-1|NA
CASSGPEAFF
TGTGCCAGCAGCGGCCCTGAAGCTTTCTTT
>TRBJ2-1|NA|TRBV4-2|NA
CASSYGFQGNEQFF
TGTGCCAGCAGTTACGGGTTCCAGGGCAATGAGCAGTTCTTC
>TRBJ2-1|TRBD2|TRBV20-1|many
CSASGTSGRLEQFF
TGCAGTGCCTCCGGGACTAGCGGGAGACTTGAGCAGTTCTTC
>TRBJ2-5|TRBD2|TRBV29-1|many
CSVEFRLAAETQYF
TGCAGCGTTGAATTTCGGCTAGCGGCGGAGACCCAGTACTTC
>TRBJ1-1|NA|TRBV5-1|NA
CASSLAGMLAEAFF
TGCGCCAGCAGCTTGGCGGGTATGTTGGCTGAAGCTTTCTTT
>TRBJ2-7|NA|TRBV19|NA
CASSIHSSPGYEQYF
TGTGCCAGTAGTATCCACAGTTCCCCGGGGTACGAGCAGTACTTC
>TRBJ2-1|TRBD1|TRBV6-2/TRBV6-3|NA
CASSYSRGRTYEQFF
TGTGCCAGCAGTTACTCGAGGGGGCGTACCTATGAGCAGTTCTTC
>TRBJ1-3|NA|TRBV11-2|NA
CASSRTDGGTGNTIYF
TGTGCCAGCAGCCGAACCGACGGGGGGACGGGAAACACCATATATTTT
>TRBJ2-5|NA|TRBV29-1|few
CGCGGETQYF
TGCGGGTGTGGAGGAGAGACCCAGTACTTC